This TCR beta chain was identified during a study of T cell repertoires in cytomegalovirus infection. For the study at large: From public TCR beta signatures came an indication of both CMV infection and matching HLA type. The study, taken as a whole, reports: Dominant in the ex vivo response were TCR beta clonotypes restricted by HLA-C and specific for CMV. Identification of carriers of CMV plus the relevant HLA was performed using cumulative public TCR beta family frequency.

TCRdb recomputed calls from the reads with MiXCR, one row per CDR3 protein. Of hundreds of thousands of distinct CDR3 sequences detected, 20% to 25% appear once; the ten largest clones hold roughly 8%. The CDR3 contains 15 residues. The V gene end was trimmed by 7 bases and the J gene end by 5 bases; junction bases not matched to a gene: 12. Germline V gene data show CDR1 as SGHVS and CDR2 as FQNEAQ. This clonotype was recorded many times. Its antigen is currently unknown. The gene calls are TRBV7-8 and TRBJ2-3, with TRBD1 identical over 7 bases. The origin of this receptor is a human donor in good health (CMV status not recorded). Some clones in this sample may be carry-over from other donors' samples. What was sequenced was CD8+ T cells from PBMCs. The CDR3 DNA sequence: TGTGCCAGCATTAAAATTACCGGGACAGAAGATACGCAGTATTTT. Protein product: CASIKITGTEDTQYF.